The 26 T cell receptor beta chains given below trace back to one sample, sequenced in a study of long-term antiretroviral therapy in people with HIV. immunoSEQ v3.0 was run at survey level. Generated by immunoSEQ multiplex PCR, the TCRdb table keeps only in-frame clones and is missing some. The sample comprises 25,000 to 35,000 clones, approximately 90% of which are singletons, and under 9.5% rests with the top ten. The material sequenced was unsorted PBMCs, taken roughly 5 years before starting antiretroviral therapy. These receptors were taken from a man aged 50 to 60 with HIV.

CDR3 protein: CSSLRDRMNTEAFF. The DNA of the CDR3 is TGCAGCTCACTCCGGGACAGGATGAACACTGAAGCTTTCTTT. The chain couples TRBV29-1 to TRBJ1-1; 8 bases are a match to TRBD1. J lost 0 bases, V lost 8 bases, and 8 bases had no gene match. The CDR3 runs to 14 residues. Germline V CDR1 and CDR2: SQVTM, ANQGSEA.

This chain uses TRBV6-6 with TRBJ1-1, with D possibly TRBD1 on 6 matching bases. Trimming pared 5 bases from V and 5 bases from J, leaving 18 bases between. The CDR3 consists of 15 residues. The germline CDR1 and CDR2 sequences are MNHNY and SVGAGI (reference sequence). As DNA, the CDR3 is TGTGCCAGCAGTCCTCCGACAGGCGAGGGGACTGAAGCTTTCTTT. This encodes CASSPPTGEGTEAFF.

The CDR3: CASSPLGEQYF. The CDR3 DNA is TGTGCCAGCAGCCCGTTGGGGGAGCAGTACTTC. The V call is TRBV7-8, the J call TRBJ2-7; D call uncertain. The CDR3 is made up of 11 amino acids. Trimming shortened V by 5 bases and J by 7 bases, and 9 bases separated the two germline ends. Looked up from germline, CDR1 is SGHVS and CDR2 is FQNEAQ.

This chain connects TRBV27 to TRBJ2-3, with D hard to call. CDR3 length: 14 residues. Germline-derived CDR1 and CDR2 are MNHEY and SMNVEV (reference sequence). The germline V and J ends were trimmed by 0 bases and 0 bases, with 4 bases remaining between them. The CDR3 nucleotides read TGTGCCAGCAGTTTATCTAGGAGCACAGATACGCAGTATTTT. Translation: CASSLSRSTDTQYF.

This sequence joins TRBV9 and TRBJ1-1; D may be TRBD1 (6 bases). V lost 4 bases, J lost 7 bases, and 11 bases lay in between. CDR1 and CDR2 from the germline V gene are SGDLS and YYNGEE. This CDR3 has 12 amino acids. The CDR3 is CASSPLDSEAFF. DNA of the CDR3: TGTGCCAGCAGCCCACTGGACAGTGAAGCTTTCTTT.

The chain uses TRBV9 and TRBJ2-7, with no clear D. The length of the CDR3 is 14 residues. The germline CDR1 and CDR2 sequences are SGDLS and YYNGEE. V was shortened by 4 bases and J by 0 bases, with 11 bases between the two germline ends. CDR3 region: CASSFRSSSYEQYF. DNA for the CDR3: TGTGCCAGCAGCTTTCGTTCGAGCTCCTACGAGCAGTACTTC.

The chain uses TRBV7-2 and TRBJ2-5; D gene unclear. Germline CDR1 is SGHTA and CDR2 is FQGNSA. The CDR3 is made up of 13 amino acids. V lost 1 base and J lost 5, with 8 bases in between. The CDR3 loop reads CASSLVWRETQYF. The CDR3 DNA reads as TGTGCCAGCAGCTTAGTCTGGCGGGAGACCCAGTACTTC.

The CDR3 nucleotides read TGCGCCAGCAGCTCCGGGACCGCCGCCGTCCGCAATGAGCAGTTCTTC. Encoded protein: CASSSGTAAVRNEQFF. The chain links TRBV5-1 to TRBJ2-1, with D possibly called TRBD1 or TRBD2 (5 bases each). V shed 3 bases and J shed 6 bases, with 19 bases lying between them. Germline CDR1 is SGHRS and CDR2 is YFSETQ. This CDR3 region has 16 residues.

This chain uses TRBV7-9 with TRBJ2-6, with unresolved D. Trimming removed 3 bases at V and 1 base at J, with 10 bases between. Germline V lookup: CDR1 SEHNR, CDR2 FQNEAQ (reference sequence). The CDR3 loop spans 16 amino acids. CDR3 region: CASSFLGASGANVLTF. In nucleotides, the CDR3 is TGTGCCAGCAGCTTTTTGGGTGCATCTGGGGCCAACGTCCTGACTTTC.

The chain uses TRBV9 and TRBJ1-1; D unclear. CDR1 and CDR2 (germline): SGDLS, YYNGEE. CDR3 length: 15 residues. Trimming took off 2 bases at V and 4 bases at J, with 15 bases between the two ends. The CDR3 bases are TGTGCCAGCAGCGTCCAGCCCCGTGCCGTCACTGAAGCTTTCTTT. Translation: CASSVQPRAVTEAFF. The full variable domain, with the rest looked up from reference TRBV9 and TRBJ1-1, is DSGVTQTPKHLITATGQRVTLRCSPRSGDLSVYWYQQSLDQGLQFLIQYYNGEERAKGNILERFSAQQFPDLHSELNLSSLELGDSALYFCASSVQPRAVTEAFFGQGTRLTVV.

The J gene is TRBJ2-5, the V gene TRBV18; D may correspond to TRBD1 or TRBD2 (5 bases each). The CDR3 contains 14 residues. V was cut by 6 bases and J by 2 bases, with 13 bases left in between. The germline gives CDR1 KGHSH, CDR2 LQKENI. This CDR3 reads CASSPGTGQETQYF. CDR3 nucleotides: TGTGCCAGCTCCCCCGGGACCGGTCAAGAGACCCAGTACTTC.

This clone was found a few times. CDR3 sequence: CASSEHGTGRSNTIYF. The CDR3 nucleotides read TGTGCCAGCAGTGAACATGGGACAGGGAGGAGCAACACCATATATTTT. The chain links TRBV2 to TRBJ1-3; 9 bases line up with TRBD1. V shed 2 bases, J shed 7 bases, and the junction held 9 bases outside the gene matches. Germline V gene sequence: CDR1 SNHLY, CDR2 FYNNEI. This CDR3 has 16 amino acids.

This chain uses TRBV19 with TRBJ2-3; TRBD2 agrees at 7 bases. Germline values: CDR1 LNHDA, CDR2 SQIVND (reference sequence). The CDR3 runs 16 residues. V gave up 4 bases and J gave up 0 bases; unmatched junction bases: 7. As DNA, the CDR3 is TGTGCCAGTAGTAAAGGGCTAGCGGCCAGCACAGATACGCAGTATTTT. Translation: CASSKGLAASTDTQYF.

This chain connects TRBV28 to TRBJ2-7; D tentatively fits TRBD1 or TRBD2 (7 bases each). CDR1 is MDHEN and CDR2 is SYDVKM in the germline V gene. V lost 6 bases, J lost 3 bases, and 18 bases lay in between. This CDR3 has 15 amino acids. The CDR3 DNA sequence: TGTGCCAGCAGGTTAACCAGGGGGGGATTCTACGAGCAGTACTTC. It codes for CASRLTRGGFYEQYF.

V gene TRBV7-9 combines with J gene TRBJ1-3, with no clear D. The CDR3 is made up of 15 amino acids. Trimming left V 1 base short and J 0 bases short, with 7 bases between. CDR1 is SEHNR, CDR2 FQNEAQ, per germline (reference sequence). CDR3 loop: CASSLVKVSGNTIYF. CDR3 in DNA: TGTGCCAGCAGCTTAGTCAAAGTCTCTGGAAACACCATATATTTT.

In this sample, this clone turned up a few times. V is TRBV9 and J is TRBJ1-5, with D perhaps TRBD1 (5 bases). Germline V gene lookup returns CDR1 SGDLS and CDR2 YYNGEE. Trimming pared 0 bases from V and 8 bases from J, leaving 15 bases between. The CDR3 length is 15 residues. CDR3 protein: CASSVVGDDREPQHF. The DNA of the CDR3 is TGTGCCAGCAGCGTAGTTGGGGACGATCGGGAGCCCCAGCATTTT.

The chain employs TRBV5-1 and TRBJ2-1; 10 bases align to TRBD1. The CDR3 consists of 20 residues. CDR1 is SGHRS and CDR2 is YFSETQ in the germline V gene. J lost 8 bases, V lost 0 bases, and 20 bases had no gene match. The CDR3 reads CASSLATVTGGDSSFDEQFF. CDR3 sequence (DNA): TGCGCCAGCAGCTTGGCCACTGTGACAGGGGGCGATTCGTCGTTTGATGAGCAGTTCTTC.

This clone was observed once. V usage is TRBV5-1 and J usage is TRBJ2-2; 9 bases fit TRBD1. CDR1 and CDR2 (germline): SGHRS, YFSETQ. After removal of 6 bases from V and 5 bases from J, the junction contained 2 bases not matched to a gene. The CDR3 has 13 amino acids. CDR3 DNA: TGCGCCAGCACCGGGACAGGGACCGGGGAGCTGTTTTTT. As protein: CASTGTGTGELFF. The variable domain in full, completed from reference TRBV5-1 and TRBJ2-2, reads KAGVTQTPRYLIKTRGQQVTLSCSPISGHRSVSWYQQTPGQGLQFLFEYFSETQRNKGNFPGRFSGRQFSNSRSEMNVSTLELGDSALYLCASTGTGTGELFFGEGSRLTVL.

The chain recombines TRBV4-3 with TRBJ2-3, with TRBD2 as a possible D gene (5 bases). The V end lost 0 bases, the J end lost 1 base, and 11 bases lay between the germline ends. The CDR3 covers 16 residues. Germline-derived CDR1 and CDR2 are LGHNA and YSLEER. CDR3 amino acids: CASSQDPAGRTDTQYF. CDR3 in DNA: TGCGCCAGCAGCCAAGATCCGGCGGGTCGCACAGATACGCAGTATTTT.

The J gene is TRBJ2-5, the V gene TRBV5-1; 7 nucleotides line up with TRBD1. This CDR3 comprises 14 residues. The J segment lost 5 bases and the V segment lost 4 bases, leaving 8 bases of the junction unmatched. Germline V gene sequence: CDR1 SGHRS, CDR2 YFSETQ. CDR3 sequence: CASSSLGGGETQYF. The CDR3 DNA reads TGCGCCAGCAGCAGCCTAGGGGGCGGTGAGACCCAGTACTTC.

The CDR3 coding sequence is TGCGCCAGCAGCCACGGACAGGGCACCGGGGAGCTGTTTTTT. The encoded protein is CASSHGQGTGELFF. This sequence joins TRBV4-3 and TRBJ2-2; TRBD1 matches 8 bases. Trimming at V came to 3 bases and at J to 4 bases, leaving 1 base not matched to a gene. This CDR3 is 14 amino acids long. Germline CDR1 and CDR2: LGHNA and YSLEER.

J is TRBJ2-7 and V is TRBV11-2, with D possibly matching TRBD1 (6 bases). The CDR3 has 15 amino acids. V was pared by 5 bases and J by 0 bases, with 14 bases between. The germline V gene encodes CDR1 SGHAT and CDR2 FQNNGV. In DNA form, the CDR3 reads TGTGCCAGCAGCCTACAGGGTAGGGCCTCCTACGAGCAGTACTTC. Protein product: CASSLQGRASYEQYF.

Written as DNA, the CDR3 is TGTGCCAGCTCATTAGACCTGGGGGACACCGGGGAGCTGTTTTTT. It specifies CASSLDLGDTGELFF. The V and J genes are TRBV18 and TRBJ2-2, with D perhaps being TRBD1 or TRBD2 (5 bases each). CDR1 is KGHSH and CDR2 is LQKENI in the germline V gene. The CDR3 has 15 amino acids. The V gene lost 5 bases and the J gene lost 3 bases, with 13 bases spanning the gap. The whole variable domain, remainder taken from reference TRBV18 and TRBJ2-2, is NAGVMQNPRHLVRRRGQEARLRCSPMKGHSHVYWYRQLPEEGLKFMVYLQKENIIDESGMPKERFSAEFPKEGPSILRIQQVVRGDSAAYFCASSLDLGDTGELFFGEGSRLTVL.

The chain combines TRBV6-5 with TRBJ2-5; D is unclear. Germline-derived CDR1 and CDR2 are MNHEY and SVGAGI. CDR3 size: 12 residues. V lost 6 bases, J lost 7 bases, and 12 bases lay in between. CDR3 loop: CASSNNWGTQYF. CDR3 nucleotide sequence: TGTGCCAGCAGCAATAACTGGGGGACCCAGTACTTC.

CDR3: CASRGAPMETQYF. CDR3 bases: TGTGCCAGTAGAGGGGCGCCAATGGAGACCCAGTACTTC. The V and J genes are TRBV19 and TRBJ2-5, with D possibly being TRBD1 (5 bases). The CDR3 covers 13 residues. V was cut by 6 bases and J by 5 bases, with 13 bases left in between. Germline lookup yields CDR1 LNHDA and CDR2 SQIVND (reference sequence).

V usage is TRBV5-1 and J usage is TRBJ2-7; D is perhaps TRBD1 (5 bases). Germline CDR1 and CDR2: SGHRS and YFSETQ. The CDR3 is 15 amino acids. Trimming took 0 bases from V and 6 from J, leaving 16 bases between them. DNA for the CDR3: TGCGCCAGCAGCTTGGCCTGGGGCAATGCCGGCGAGCAGTACTTC. It yields the protein CASSLAWGNAGEQYF. Full variable domain (remainder filled in from reference TRBV5-1 and TRBJ2-7): KAGVTQTPRYLIKTRGQQVTLSCSPISGHRSVSWYQQTPGQGLQFLFEYFSETQRNKGNFPGRFSGRQFSNSRSEMNVSTLELGDSALYLCASSLAWGNAGEQYFGPGTRLTVT.